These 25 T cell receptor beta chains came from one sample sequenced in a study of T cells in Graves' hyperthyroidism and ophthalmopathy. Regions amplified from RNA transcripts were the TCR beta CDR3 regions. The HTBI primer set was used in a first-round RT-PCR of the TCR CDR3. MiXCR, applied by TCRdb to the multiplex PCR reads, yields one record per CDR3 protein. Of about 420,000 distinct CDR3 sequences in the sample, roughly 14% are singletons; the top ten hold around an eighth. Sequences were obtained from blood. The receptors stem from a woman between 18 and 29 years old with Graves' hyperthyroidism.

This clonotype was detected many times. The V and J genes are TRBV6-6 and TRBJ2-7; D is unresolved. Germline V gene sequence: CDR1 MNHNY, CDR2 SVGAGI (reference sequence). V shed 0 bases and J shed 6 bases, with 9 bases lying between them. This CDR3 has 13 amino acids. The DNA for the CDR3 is TGTGCCAGCAGTTACTCGACGAGGACCGAGCAGTACTTC. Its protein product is CASSYSTRTEQYF.

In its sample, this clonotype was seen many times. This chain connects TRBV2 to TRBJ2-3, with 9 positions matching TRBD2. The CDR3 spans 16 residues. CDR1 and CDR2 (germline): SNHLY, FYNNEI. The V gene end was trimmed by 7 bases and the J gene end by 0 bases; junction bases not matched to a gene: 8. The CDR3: CASKRLAASSTDTQYF. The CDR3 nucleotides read TGTGCCAGCAAGCGACTAGCGGCCTCTAGCACAGATACGCAGTATTTT.

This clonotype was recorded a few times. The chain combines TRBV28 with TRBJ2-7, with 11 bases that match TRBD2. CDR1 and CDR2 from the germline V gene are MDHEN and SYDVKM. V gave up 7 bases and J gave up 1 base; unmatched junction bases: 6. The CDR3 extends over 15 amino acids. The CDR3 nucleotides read TGTGCCAGCACCACTATAGCGGGAGGGTCCTACGAGCAGTACTTC. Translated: CASTTIAGGSYEQYF.

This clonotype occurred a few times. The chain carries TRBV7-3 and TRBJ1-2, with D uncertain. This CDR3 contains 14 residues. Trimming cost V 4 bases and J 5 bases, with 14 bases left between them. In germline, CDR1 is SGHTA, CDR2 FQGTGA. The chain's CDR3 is CASSSAPGSYGYTF. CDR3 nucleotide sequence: TGTGCCAGCAGCTCAGCCCCCGGATCATATGGCTACACCTTC.

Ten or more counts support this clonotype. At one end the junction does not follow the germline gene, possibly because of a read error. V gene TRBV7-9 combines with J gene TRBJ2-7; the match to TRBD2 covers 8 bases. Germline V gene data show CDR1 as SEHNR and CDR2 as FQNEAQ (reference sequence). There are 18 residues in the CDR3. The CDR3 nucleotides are TGTGCCAGCAGCTTAGAGACCGGGACTAGTTTTCCAGGCTACAAGCAGTACTTC. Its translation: CASSLETGTSFPGYKQYF.

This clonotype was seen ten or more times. The CDR3 sequence is CSARDRRLSTLGGNTIYF. Written as DNA, the CDR3 is TGCAGTGCTAGAGATCGCAGGCTTTCGACTCTGGGTGGAAACACCATATATTTT. The chain has TRBV20-1 and TRBJ1-3; D unresolved. V was pared by 0 bases and J by 3 bases, with 21 bases between. The V gene's germline CDR1 is DFQATT and CDR2 SNEGSKA (reference sequence). The CDR3 length is 18 residues.

This CDR3 reads CASSQVGLGDTQYF. The CDR3 DNA reads TGTGCCAGCAGCCAAGTCGGACTGGGGGATACGCAGTATTTT. This chain connects TRBV3-1 to TRBJ2-3; D might be TRBD2 (5 bases). CDR1 is LGHDT, CDR2 YNNKEL, per germline (reference sequence). The V and J ends lost 1 base and 6 bases respectively, with 11 bases between them. The CDR3 sequence is 14 residues long.

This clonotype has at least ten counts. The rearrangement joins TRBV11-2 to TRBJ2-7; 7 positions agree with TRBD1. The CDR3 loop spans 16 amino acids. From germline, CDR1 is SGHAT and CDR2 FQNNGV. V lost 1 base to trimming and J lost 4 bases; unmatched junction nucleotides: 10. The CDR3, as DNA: TGTGCCAGCAGCTTAGGGGGCAGGGGGTTCTCGTACGAGCAGTACTTC. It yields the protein CASSLGGRGFSYEQYF.

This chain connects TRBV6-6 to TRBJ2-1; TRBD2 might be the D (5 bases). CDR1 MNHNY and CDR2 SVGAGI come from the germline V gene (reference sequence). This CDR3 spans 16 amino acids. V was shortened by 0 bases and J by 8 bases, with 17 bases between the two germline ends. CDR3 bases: TGTGCCAGCAGTTACTCGAGGGCACTTTCGAGCCATGAGCAGTTCTTC. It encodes CASSYSRALSSHEQFF.

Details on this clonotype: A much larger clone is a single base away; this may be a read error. The CDR3 is CASGPRGDTQYF. CDR3 DNA: TGCGCCAGCGGCCCCAGGGGAGATACGCAGTATTTT. J is TRBJ2-3 and V is TRBV5-1; maybe TRBD1 (6 bases). In germline, CDR1 is SGHRS, CDR2 YFSETQ. Trimming removed 7 bases from V and 5 bases from J, with 11 bases in between. The CDR3 is 12 residues long.

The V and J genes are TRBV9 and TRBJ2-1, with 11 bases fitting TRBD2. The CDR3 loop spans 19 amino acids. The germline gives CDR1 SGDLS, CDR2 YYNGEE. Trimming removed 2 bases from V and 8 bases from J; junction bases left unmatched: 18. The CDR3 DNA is TGTGCCAGCAGCGTGTCGGGGGGGACTAGCGGTTCCCCGGGGCATGAGCAGTTCTTC. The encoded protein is CASSVSGGTSGSPGHEQFF.

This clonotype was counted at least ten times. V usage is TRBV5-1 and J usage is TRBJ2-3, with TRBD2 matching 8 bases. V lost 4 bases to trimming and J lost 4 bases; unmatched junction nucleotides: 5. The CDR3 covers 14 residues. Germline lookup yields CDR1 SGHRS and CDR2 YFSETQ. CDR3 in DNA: TGCGCCAGCAGCCGGGGGGGAAGGGCAGATACGCAGTATTTT. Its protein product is CASSRGGRADTQYF.

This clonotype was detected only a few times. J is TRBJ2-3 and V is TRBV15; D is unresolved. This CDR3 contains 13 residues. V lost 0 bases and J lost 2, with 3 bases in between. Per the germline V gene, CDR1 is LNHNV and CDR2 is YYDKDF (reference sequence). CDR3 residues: CATSREFTDTQYF. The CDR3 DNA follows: TGTGCCACCAGCAGAGAGTTCACAGATACGCAGTATTTT.

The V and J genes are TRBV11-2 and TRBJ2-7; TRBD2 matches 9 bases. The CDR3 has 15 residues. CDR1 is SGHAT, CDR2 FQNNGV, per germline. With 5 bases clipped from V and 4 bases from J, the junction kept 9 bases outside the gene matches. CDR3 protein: CASSHGTSYLYEQYF. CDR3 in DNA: TGTGCCAGCAGCCACGGGACTAGCTATTTATACGAGCAGTACTTC.

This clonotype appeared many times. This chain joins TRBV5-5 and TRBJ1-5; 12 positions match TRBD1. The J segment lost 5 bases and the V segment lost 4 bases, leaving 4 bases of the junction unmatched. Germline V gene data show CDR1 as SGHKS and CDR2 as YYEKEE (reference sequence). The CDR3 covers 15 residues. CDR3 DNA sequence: TGTGCCAGCAGCGCAGGGACAGGGGGCCATCAGCCCCAGCATTTT. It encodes CASSAGTGGHQPQHF.

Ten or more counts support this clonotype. The CDR3 DNA reads TGTGCCAGCAGCACTCGACAGGGGACGGGAAACGAGCAGTACTTC. Translation gives CASSTRQGTGNEQYF. The V and J genes are TRBV12-3 or TRBV12-4 and TRBJ2-7, with 8 nucleotides matching TRBD1. The CDR3 contains 15 residues. J lost 5 bases, V lost 6 bases, and 12 bases had no gene match.

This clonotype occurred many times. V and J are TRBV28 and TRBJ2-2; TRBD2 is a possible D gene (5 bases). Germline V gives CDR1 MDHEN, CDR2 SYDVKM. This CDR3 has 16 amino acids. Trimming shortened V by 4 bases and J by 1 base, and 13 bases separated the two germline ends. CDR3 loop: CASSSGSTVNTGELFF. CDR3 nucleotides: TGTGCCAGCAGTTCGGGGTCGACGGTGAACACCGGGGAGCTGTTTTTT.

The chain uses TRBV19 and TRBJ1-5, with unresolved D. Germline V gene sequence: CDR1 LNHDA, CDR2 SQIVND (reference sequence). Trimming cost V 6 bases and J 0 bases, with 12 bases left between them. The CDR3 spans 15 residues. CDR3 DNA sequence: TGTGCCAGTAGGAAGGACGTTTATAGCAATCAGCCCCAGCATTTT. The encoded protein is CASRKDVYSNQPQHF.

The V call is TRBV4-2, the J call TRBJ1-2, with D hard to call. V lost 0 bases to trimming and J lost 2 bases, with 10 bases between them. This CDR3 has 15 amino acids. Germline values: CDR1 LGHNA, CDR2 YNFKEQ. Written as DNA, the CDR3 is TGTGCCAGCAGCCAAGATAAGCTTATCAACTATGGCTACACCTTC. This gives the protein CASSQDKLINYGYTF.

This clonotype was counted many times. The CDR3 loop is CASSLDRGRLEQYF. The CDR3 DNA reads TGTGCCAGCAGCCTGGACAGGGGGCGCCTCGAGCAGTACTTC. The genes are TRBV16 and TRBJ2-7; 11 bases are shared with TRBD1. The CDR3 contains 14 residues. The germline V gene has CDR1 KGHSY and CDR2 FQNENV. V lost 4 bases and J lost 6; bases outside the gene matches: 5. The full variable domain, its missing parts supplied by reference TRBV16 and TRBJ2-7, is GEEVAQTPKHLVRGEGQKAKLYCAPIKGHSYVFWYQQVLKNEFKFLISFQNENVFDETGMPKERFSAKCLPNSPCSLEIQATKLEDSAVYFCASSLDRGRLEQYFGPGTRLTVT.

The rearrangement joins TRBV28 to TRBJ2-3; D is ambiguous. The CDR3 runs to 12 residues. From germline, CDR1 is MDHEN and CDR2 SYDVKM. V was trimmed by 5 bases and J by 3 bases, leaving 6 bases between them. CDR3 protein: CASSMRTDTQYF. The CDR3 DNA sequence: TGTGCCAGCAGTATGCGAACAGATACGCAGTATTTT.

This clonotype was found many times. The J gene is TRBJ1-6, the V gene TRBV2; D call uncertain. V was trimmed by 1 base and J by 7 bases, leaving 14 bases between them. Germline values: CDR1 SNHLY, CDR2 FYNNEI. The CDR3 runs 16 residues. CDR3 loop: CASSEGWAGRNSPLHF. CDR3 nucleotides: TGTGCCAGCAGTGAAGGGTGGGCGGGCAGAAATTCACCCCTCCACTTT.

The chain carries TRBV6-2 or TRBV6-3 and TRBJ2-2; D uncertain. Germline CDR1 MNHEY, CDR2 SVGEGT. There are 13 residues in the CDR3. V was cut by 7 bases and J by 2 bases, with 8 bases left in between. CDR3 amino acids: CASMADNTGELFF. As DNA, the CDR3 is TGTGCCAGCATGGCAGATAACACCGGGGAGCTGTTTTTT.

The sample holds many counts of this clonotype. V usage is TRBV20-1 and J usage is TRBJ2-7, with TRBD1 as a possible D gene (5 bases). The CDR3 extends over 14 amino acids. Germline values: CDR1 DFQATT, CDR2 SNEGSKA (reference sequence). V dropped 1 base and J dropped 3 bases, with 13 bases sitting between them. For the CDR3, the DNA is TGCAGTGCTAGAGCTCAGGGTCTGTACTACGAGCAGTACTTC. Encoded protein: CSARAQGLYYEQYF.

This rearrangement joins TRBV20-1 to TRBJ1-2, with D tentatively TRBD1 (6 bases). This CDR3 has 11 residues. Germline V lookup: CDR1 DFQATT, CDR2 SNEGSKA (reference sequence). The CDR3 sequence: CNRGRPYGYTF. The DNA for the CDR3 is TGCAACCGGGGGCGCCCCTATGGCTACACCTTC.